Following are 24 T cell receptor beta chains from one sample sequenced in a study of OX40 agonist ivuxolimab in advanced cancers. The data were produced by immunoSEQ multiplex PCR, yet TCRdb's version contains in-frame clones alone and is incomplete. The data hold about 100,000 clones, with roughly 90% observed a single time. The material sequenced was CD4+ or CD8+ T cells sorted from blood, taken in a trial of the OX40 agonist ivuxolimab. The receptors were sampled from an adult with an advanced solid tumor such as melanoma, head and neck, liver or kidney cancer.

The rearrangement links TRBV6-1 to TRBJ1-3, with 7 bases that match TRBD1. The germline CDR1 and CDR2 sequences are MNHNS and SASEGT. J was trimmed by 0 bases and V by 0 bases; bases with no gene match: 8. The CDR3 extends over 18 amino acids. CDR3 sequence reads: CASSEATGRGLSGNTIYF. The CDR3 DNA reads TGTGCCAGCAGTGAAGCGACAGGGAGAGGTCTCTCTGGAAACACCATATATTTT.

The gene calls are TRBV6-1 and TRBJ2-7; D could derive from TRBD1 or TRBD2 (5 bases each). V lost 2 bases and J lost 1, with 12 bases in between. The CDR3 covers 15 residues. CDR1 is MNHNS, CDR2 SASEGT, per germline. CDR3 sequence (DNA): TGTGCCAGCAGTGAAACCGGGGCCCTTTCCTACGAGCAGTACTTC. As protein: CASSETGALSYEQYF.

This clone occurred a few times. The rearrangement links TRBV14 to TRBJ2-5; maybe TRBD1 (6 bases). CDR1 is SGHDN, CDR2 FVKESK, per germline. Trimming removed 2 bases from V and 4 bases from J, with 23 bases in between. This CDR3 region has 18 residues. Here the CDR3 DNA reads TGTGCCAGCAGCCAAACGGGCCCCCATAACAGGGTCCCAGAGACCCAGTACTTC. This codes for CASSQTGPHNRVPETQYF.

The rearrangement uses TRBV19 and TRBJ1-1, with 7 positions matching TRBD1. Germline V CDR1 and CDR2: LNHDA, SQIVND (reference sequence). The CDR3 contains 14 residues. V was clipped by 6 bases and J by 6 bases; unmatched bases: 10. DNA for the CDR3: TGTGCCAGTAGGTATTTACAGGGGCCCCCTGAAGCTTTCTTT. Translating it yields CASRYLQGPPEAFF. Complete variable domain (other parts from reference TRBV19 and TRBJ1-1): DGGITQSPKYLFRKEGQNVTLSCEQNLNHDAMYWYRQDPGQGLRLIYYSQIVNDFQKGDIAEGYSVSREKKESFPLTVTSAQKNPTAFYLCASRYLQGPPEAFFGQGTRLTVV.

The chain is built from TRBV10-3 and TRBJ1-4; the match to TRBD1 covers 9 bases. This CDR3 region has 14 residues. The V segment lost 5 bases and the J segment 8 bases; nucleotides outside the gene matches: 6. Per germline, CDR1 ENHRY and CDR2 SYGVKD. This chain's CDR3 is CAISSGQGKEKLFF. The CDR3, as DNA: TGTGCCATCAGTTCAGGACAGGGGAAGGAAAAACTGTTTTTT.

The CDR3 protein is CASSLLGDNDSNQPQHF. The CDR3 nucleotides are TGTGCCAGCAGCTTGCTCGGGGACAATGATAGCAATCAGCCCCAGCATTTT. The chain links TRBV5-6 to TRBJ1-5; possibly TRBD1 for D (6 bases). CDR1 and CDR2 (germline): SGHDT, YYEEEE. V lost 1 base to trimming and J lost 0 bases, with 14 bases between them. CDR3 size: 17 residues. The whole variable domain, filled in from reference TRBV5-6 and TRBJ1-5, reads DAGVTQSPTHLIKTRGQQVTLRCSPKSGHDTVSWYQQALGQGPQFIFQYYEEEERQRGNFPDRFSGHQFPNYSSELNVNALLLGDSALYLCASSLLGDNDSNQPQHFGDGTRLSIL.

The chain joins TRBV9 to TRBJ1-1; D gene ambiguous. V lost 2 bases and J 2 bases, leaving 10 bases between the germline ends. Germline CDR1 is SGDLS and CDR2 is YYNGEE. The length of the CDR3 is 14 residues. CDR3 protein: CASSVAGLNTEAFF. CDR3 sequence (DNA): TGTGCCAGCAGCGTTGCCGGGTTAAACACTGAAGCTTTCTTT. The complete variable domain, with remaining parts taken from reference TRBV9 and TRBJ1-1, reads DSGVTQTPKHLITATGQRVTLRCSPRSGDLSVYWYQQSLDQGLQFLIQYYNGEERAKGNILERFSAQQFPDLHSELNLSSLELGDSALYFCASSVAGLNTEAFFGQGTRLTVV.

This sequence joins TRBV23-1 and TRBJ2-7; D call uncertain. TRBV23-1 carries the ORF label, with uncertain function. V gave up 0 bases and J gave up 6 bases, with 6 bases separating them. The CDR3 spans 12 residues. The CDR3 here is CASSQSDCEQYF. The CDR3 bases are TGCGCCAGCAGTCAATCTGACTGCGAGCAGTACTTC.

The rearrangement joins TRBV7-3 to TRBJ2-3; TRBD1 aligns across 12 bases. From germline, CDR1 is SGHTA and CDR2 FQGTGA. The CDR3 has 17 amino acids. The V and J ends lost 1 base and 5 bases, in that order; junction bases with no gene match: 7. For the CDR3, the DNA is TGTGCCAGCAGCTTAAACCCAGGGACAGGGGGCAGAGATACGCAGTATTTT. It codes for CASSLNPGTGGRDTQYF.

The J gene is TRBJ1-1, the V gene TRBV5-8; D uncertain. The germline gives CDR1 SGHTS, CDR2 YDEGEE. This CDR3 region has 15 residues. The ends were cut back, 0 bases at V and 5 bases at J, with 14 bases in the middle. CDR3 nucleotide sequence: TGTGCCAGCAGCTTGGAGCGTCAGAGTCGGACTGAAGCTTTCTTT. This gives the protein CASSLERQSRTEAFF. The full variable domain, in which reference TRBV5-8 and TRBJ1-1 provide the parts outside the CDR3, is EAGVTQSPTHLIKTRGQQATLRCSPISGHTSVYWYQQALGLGLQFLLWYDEGEERNRGNFPPRFSGRQFPNYSSELNVNALELEDSALYLCASSLERQSRTEAFFGQGTRLTVV.

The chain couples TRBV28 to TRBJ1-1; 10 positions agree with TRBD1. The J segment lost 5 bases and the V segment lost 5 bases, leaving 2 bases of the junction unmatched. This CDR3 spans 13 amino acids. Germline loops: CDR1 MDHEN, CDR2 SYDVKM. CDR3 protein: CASSDRGRTEAFF. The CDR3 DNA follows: TGTGCCAGCAGTGACAGGGGGCGGACTGAAGCTTTCTTT.

In DNA, the CDR3 is TGTGCCAGCAGCATACTGACTAGCGGGAGAGGCTACGAGCAGTACTTC. It is translated as CASSILTSGRGYEQYF. The chain couples TRBV13 to TRBJ2-7; 12 bases line up with TRBD2. J gave up 3 bases and V 5 bases, and 8 bases lay outside the gene matches. The germline CDR1 and CDR2 sequences are PRHDT and FYEKMQ (reference sequence). CDR3 length: 16 amino acids.

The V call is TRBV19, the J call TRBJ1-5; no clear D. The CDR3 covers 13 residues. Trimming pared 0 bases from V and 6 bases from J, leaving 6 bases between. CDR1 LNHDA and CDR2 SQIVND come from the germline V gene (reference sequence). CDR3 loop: CASSIDWGQPQHF. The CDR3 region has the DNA TGTGCCAGTAGTATAGATTGGGGTCAGCCCCAGCATTTT.

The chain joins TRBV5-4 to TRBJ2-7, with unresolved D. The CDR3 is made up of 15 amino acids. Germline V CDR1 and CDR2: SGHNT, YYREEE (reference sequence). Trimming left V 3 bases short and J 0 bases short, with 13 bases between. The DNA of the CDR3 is TGTGCCAGCAGCTCGGAGAAGAAAAGCTCCTACGAGCAGTACTTC. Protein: CASSSEKKSSYEQYF.

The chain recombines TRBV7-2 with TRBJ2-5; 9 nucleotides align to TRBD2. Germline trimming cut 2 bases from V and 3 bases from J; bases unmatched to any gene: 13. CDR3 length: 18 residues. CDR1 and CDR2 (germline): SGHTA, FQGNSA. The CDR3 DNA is TGTGCCAGCAGCTTATCCCCCACCCTGACTAGCGGAAAAGAGACCCAGTACTTC. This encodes CASSLSPTLTSGKETQYF.

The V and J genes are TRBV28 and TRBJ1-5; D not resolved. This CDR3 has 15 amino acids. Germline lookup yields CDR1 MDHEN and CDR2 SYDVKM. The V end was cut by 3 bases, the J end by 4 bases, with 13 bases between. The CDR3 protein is CASSLIGLSNQPQHF. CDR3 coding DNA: TGTGCCAGCAGTTTGATAGGTTTGAGTAATCAGCCCCAGCATTTT.

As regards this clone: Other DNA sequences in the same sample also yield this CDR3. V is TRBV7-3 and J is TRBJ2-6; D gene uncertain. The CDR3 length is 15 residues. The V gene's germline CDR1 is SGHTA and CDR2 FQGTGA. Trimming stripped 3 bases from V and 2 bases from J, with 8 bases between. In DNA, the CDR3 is TGTGCCAGCAGCTTTCCATCAACTGGGGCCAACGTCCTGACTTTC. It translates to CASSFPSTGANVLTF.

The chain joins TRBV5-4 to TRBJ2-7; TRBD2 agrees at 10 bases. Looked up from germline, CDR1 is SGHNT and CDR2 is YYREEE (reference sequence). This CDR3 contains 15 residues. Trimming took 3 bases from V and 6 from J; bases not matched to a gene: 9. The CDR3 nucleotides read TGTGCCAGCAGCTCCAAAGCGGGAGGGCCAGGCGAGCAGTACTTC. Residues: CASSSKAGGPGEQYF.

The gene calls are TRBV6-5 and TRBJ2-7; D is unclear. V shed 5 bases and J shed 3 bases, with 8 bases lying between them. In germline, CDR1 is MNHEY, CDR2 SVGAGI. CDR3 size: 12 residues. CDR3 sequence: CASSPLGYEQYF. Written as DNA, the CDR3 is TGTGCCAGCAGTCCGTTGGGCTACGAGCAGTACTTC.

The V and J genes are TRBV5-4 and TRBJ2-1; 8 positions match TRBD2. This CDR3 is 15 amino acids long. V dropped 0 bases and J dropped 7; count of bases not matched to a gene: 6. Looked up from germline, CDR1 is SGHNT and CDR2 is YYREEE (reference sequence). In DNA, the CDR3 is TGTGCCAGCAGCTTGGGTGGGACTAGTGATAATGAGCAGTTCTTC. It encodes CASSLGGTSDNEQFF.

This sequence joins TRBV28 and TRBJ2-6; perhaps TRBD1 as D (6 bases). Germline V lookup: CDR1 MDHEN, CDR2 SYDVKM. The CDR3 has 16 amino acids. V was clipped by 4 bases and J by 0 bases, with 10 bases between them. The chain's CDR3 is CASSSTGTSGANVLTF. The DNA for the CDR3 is TGTGCCAGCAGTTCTACAGGGACCTCTGGGGCCAACGTCCTGACTTTC.

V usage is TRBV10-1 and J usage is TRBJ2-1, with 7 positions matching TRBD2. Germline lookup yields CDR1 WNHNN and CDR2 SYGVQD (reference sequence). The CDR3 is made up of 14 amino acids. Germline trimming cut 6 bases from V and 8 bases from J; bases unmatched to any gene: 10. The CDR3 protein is CASSLTSSGYEQFF. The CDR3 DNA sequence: TGCGCCAGCAGCCTGACATCTAGCGGATATGAGCAGTTCTTC.

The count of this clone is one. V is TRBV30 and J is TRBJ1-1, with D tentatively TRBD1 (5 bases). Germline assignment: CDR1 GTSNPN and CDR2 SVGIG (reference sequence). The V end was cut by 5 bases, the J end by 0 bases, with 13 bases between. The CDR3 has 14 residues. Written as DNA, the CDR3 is TGTGCCTGGTCGGAGGGGTCGGTGAACACTGAAGCTTTCTTT. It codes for CAWSEGSVNTEAFF.

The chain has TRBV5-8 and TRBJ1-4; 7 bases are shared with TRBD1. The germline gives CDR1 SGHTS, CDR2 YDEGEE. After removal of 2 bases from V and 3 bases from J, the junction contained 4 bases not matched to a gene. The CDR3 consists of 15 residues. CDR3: CASSLGTAANEKLFF. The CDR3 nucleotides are TGTGCCAGCAGCTTAGGGACAGCTGCTAATGAAAAACTGTTTTTT.